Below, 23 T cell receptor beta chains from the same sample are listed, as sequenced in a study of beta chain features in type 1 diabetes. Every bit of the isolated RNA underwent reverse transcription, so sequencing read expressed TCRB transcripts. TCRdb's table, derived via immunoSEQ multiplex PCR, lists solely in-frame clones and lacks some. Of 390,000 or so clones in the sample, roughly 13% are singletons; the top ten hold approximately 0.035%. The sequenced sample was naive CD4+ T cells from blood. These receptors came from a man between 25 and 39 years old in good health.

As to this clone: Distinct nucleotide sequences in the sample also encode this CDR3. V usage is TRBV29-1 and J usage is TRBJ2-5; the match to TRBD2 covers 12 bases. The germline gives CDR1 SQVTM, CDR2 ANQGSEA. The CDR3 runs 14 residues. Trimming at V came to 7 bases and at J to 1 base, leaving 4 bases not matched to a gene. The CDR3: CSAGLAGIQETQYF. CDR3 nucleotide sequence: TGCAGCGCTGGACTAGCGGGGATCCAAGAGACCCAGTACTTC.

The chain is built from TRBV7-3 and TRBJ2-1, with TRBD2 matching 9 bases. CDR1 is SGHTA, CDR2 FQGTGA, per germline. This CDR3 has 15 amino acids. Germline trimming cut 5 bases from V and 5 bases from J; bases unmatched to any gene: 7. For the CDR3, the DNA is TGTGCCAGCAGCCCCCAGCGGGGGGCGAACAATGAGCAGTTCTTC. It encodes CASSPQRGANNEQFF.

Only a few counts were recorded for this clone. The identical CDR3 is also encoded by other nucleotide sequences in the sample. CDR3 amino acids: CASSIGGTDTQYF. For the CDR3, the DNA is TGTGCCAGTAGTATTGGGGGCACAGATACGCAGTATTTT. V and J are TRBV19 and TRBJ2-3; D call uncertain. This CDR3 is 13 amino acids long. Trimming removed 3 bases at V and 1 base at J, with 5 bases between. Germline CDR1 LNHDA, CDR2 SQIVND (reference sequence).

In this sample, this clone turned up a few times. The CDR3: CASSQRTSGRALNEQFF. CDR3 DNA sequence: TGCGCCAGCAGCCAAAGGACTAGCGGGAGGGCCTTGAATGAGCAGTTCTTC. This chain uses TRBV4-3 with TRBJ2-1, with 15 nucleotides matching TRBD2. J lost 7 bases, V lost 2 bases, and 6 bases had no gene match. CDR3 length: 17 residues. CDR1 LGHNA and CDR2 YSLEER come from the germline V gene.

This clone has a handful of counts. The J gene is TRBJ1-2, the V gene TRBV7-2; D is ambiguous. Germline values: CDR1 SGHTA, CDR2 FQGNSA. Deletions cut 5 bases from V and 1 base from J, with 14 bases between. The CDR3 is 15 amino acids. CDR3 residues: CASSPTTRGNYGYTF. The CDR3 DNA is TGTGCCAGCAGCCCCACCACCCGGGGTAACTATGGCTACACCTTC.

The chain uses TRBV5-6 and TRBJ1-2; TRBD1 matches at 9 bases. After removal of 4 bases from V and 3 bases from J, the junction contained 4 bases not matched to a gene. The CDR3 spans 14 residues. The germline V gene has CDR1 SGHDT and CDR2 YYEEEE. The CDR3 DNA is TGTGCCAGCAGCATGACAGGGGGTGACTATGGCTACACCTTC. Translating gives CASSMTGGDYGYTF.

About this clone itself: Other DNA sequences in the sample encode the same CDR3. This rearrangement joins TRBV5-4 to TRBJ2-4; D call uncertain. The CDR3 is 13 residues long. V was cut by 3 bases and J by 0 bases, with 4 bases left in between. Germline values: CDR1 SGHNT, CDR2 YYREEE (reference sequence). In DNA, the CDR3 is TGTGCCAGCAGCTCCTTAGCCAAAAACATTCAGTACTTC. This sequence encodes CASSSLAKNIQYF. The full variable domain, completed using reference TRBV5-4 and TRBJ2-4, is ETGVTQSPTHLIKTRGQQVTLRCSSQSGHNTVSWYQQALGQGPQFIFQYYREEENGRGNFPPRFSGLQFPNYSSELNVNALELDDSALYLCASSSLAKNIQYFGAGTRLSVL.

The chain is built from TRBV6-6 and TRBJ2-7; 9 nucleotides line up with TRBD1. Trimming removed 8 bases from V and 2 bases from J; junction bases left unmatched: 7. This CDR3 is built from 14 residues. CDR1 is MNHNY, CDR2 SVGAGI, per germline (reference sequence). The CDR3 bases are TGTGCCAGCCTAACCGGGACAGGGACCTACGAGCAGTACTTC. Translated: CASLTGTGTYEQYF.

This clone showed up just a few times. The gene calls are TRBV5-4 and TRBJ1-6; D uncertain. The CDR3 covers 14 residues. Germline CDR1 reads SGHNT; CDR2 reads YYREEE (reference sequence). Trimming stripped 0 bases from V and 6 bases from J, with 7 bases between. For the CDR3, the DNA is TGTGCCAGCAGCTTGGGACGGGTTAATTCACCCCTCCACTTT. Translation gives CASSLGRVNSPLHF.

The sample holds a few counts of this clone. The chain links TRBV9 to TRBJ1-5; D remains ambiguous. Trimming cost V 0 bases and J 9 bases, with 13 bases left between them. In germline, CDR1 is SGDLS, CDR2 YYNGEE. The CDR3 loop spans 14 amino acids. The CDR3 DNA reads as TGTGCCAGCAGCGTAGCTGGTTTGGATTCGCCCCAGCATTTT. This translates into CASSVAGLDSPQHF.

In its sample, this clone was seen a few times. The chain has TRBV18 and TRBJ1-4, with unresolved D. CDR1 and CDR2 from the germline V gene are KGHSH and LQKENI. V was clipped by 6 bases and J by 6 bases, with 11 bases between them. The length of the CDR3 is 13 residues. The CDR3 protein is CASSRDLDEKLFF. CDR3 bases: TGTGCCAGCTCCCGAGACCTCGATGAAAAACTGTTTTTT.

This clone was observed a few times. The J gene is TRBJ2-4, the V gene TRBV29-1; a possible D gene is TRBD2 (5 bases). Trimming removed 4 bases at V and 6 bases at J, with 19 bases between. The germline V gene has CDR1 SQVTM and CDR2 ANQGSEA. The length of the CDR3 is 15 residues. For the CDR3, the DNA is TGCAGCGTTGCAGACTACCTAGAAGCGAGAAACATTCAGTACTTC. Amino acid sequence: CSVADYLEARNIQYF. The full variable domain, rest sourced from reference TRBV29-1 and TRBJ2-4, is SAVISQKPSRDICQRGTSLTIQCQVDSQVTMMFWYRQQPGQSLTLIATANQGSEATYESGFVIDKFPISRPNLTFSTLTVSNMSPEDSSIYLCSVADYLEARNIQYFGAGTRLSVL.

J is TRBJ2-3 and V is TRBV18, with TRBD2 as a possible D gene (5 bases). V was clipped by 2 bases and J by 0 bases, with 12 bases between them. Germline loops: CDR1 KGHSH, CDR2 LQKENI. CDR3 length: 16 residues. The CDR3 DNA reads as TGTGCCAGCTCACCATCGGTGAGGGCTAGCACAGATACGCAGTATTTT. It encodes CASSPSVRASTDTQYF. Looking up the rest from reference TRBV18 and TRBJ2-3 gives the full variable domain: NAGVMQNPRHLVRRRGQEARLRCSPMKGHSHVYWYRQLPEEGLKFMVYLQKENIIDESGMPKERFSAEFPKEGPSILRIQQVVRGDSAAYFCASSPSVRASTDTQYFGPGTRLTVL.

This CDR3 is CSIHSGLLNTEAFF. The CDR3, as DNA: TGCAGCATCCATTCGGGTCTATTGAACACTGAAGCTTTCTTT. The chain is built from TRBV29-1 and TRBJ1-1; D is undetermined. CDR1 and CDR2 (germline): SQVTM, ANQGSEA. Trimming left V 8 bases short and J 0 bases short, with 16 bases between. CDR3 size: 14 residues.

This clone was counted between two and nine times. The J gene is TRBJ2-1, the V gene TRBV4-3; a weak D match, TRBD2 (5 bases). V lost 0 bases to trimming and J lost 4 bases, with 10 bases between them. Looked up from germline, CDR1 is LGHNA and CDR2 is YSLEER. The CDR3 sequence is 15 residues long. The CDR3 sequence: CASSQERENYNEQFF. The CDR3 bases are TGCGCCAGCAGCCAAGAGAGGGAAAATTACAATGAGCAGTTCTTC.

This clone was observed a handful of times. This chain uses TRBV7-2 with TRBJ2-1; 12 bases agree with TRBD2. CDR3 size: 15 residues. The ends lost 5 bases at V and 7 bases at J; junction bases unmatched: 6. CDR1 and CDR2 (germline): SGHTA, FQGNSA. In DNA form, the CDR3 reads TGTGCCAGCAGCAAGGGACTAGCGGGCCTTAATGAGCAGTTCTTC. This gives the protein CASSKGLAGLNEQFF. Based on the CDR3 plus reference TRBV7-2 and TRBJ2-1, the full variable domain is GAGVSQSPSNKVTEKGKDVELRCDPISGHTALYWYRQSLGQGLEFLIYFQGNSAPDKSGLPSDRFSAERTGGSVSTLTIQRTQQEDSAVYLCASSKGLAGLNEQFFGPGTRLTVL.

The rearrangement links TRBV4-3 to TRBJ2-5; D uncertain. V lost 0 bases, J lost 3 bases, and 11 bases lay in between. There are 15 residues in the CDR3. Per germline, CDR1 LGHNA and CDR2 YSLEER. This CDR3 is CASSQDLRGKETQYF. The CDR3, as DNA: TGCGCCAGCAGCCAAGATCTGCGTGGGAAAGAGACCCAGTACTTC.

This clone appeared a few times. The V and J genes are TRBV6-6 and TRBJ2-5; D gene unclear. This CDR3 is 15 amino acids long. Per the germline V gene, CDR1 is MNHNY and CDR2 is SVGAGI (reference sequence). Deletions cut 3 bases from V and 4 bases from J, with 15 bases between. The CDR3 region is CASSYRPRTGETQYF. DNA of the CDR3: TGTGCCAGCAGTTATCGCCCCCGGACGGGAGAGACCCAGTACTTC.

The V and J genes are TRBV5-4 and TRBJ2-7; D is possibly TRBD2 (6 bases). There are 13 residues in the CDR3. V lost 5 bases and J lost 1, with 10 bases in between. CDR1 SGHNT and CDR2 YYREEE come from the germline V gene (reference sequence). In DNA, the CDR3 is TGTGCCAGCAGTCCTAGCGTATCCTACGAGCAGTACTTC. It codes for CASSPSVSYEQYF.

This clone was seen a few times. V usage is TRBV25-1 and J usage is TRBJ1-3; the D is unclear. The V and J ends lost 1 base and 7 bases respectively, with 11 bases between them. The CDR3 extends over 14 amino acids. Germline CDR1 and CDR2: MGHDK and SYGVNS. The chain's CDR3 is CASSEFGRENTIYF. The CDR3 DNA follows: TGTGCCAGCAGTGAATTTGGCCGTGAGAACACCATATATTTT.

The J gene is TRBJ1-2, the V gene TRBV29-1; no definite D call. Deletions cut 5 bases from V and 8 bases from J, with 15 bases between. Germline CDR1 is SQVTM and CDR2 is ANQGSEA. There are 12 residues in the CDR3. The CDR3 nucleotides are TGCAGCGTTTCCCCGGGCGGGGTAGGCTACACCTTC. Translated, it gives CSVSPGGVGYTF.

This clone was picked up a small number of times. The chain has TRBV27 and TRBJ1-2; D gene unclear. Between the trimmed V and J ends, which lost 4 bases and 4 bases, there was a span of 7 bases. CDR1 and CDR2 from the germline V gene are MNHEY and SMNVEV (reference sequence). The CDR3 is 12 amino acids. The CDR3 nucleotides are TGTGCCAGCAGTTCCGGGTTCTATGGCTACACCTTC. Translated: CASSSGFYGYTF.

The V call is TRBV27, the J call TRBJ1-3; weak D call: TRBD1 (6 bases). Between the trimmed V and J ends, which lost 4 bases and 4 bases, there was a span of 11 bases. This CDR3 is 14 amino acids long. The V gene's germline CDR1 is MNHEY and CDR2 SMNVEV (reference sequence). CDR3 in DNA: TGTGCCAGCAGTTCAACAGGGCTCGGAAACACCATATATTTT. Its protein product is CASSSTGLGNTIYF.